A selection of T cell receptor beta chains follows, all from one sample in a study of hypomethylating agent response in myelodysplastic syndrome. The repertoire was sequenced with immunoSEQ multiplex PCR; TCRdb's copy has only in-frame clones and lacks some. The sample records about 5,100 clones, around 81% being singletons. The input for sequencing was bone marrow, taken before or after starting hypomethylating agent treatment for myelodysplastic syndrome (not recorded which). Source of these receptors: a human donor with myelodysplastic syndrome. CDR3s include the opening cysteine and the closing phenylalanine or tryptophan. A D gene is named only where the DNA matches it firmly. The listing skips clone size in some rows; elsewhere it reads once, few, many or a size class.

CASSIIPGDYEQYF	TGTGCCAGTAGTATTATTCCAGGGGACTACGAGCAGTACTTC	few	TRBJ2-7	NA	TRBV19
CASSPPRTDNTEAFF	TGTGCCAGCTCACCACCCCGGACAGACAACACTGAAGCTTTCTTT	few	TRBJ1-1	NA	TRBV18
CASSPRDSINEKLFF	TGTGCCAGCAGCCCTCGGGACAGTATTAATGAAAAACTGTTTTTT	NA	TRBJ1-4	TRBD1	TRBV7-9
CAISESGSGSYNEQFF	TGTGCCATCAGTGAGTCAGGTAGCGGGAGTTACAATGAGCAGTTCTTC	NA	TRBJ2-1	TRBD2	TRBV10-3
CASIPRGGSGNTIYF	TGTGCCAGCATCCCCCGAGGGGGCTCTGGAAACACCATATATTTT	NA	TRBJ1-3	NA	TRBV5-4
CASSSYRGYNYGYTF	TGTGCCAGCAGCTCTTACAGGGGTTATAACTATGGCTACACCTTC	NA	TRBJ1-2	TRBD1	TRBV11-3
CASSLGSSKNEQYF	TGCGCCAGCAGCTTGGGGTCGAGCAAAAACGAGCAGTACTTC	NA	TRBJ2-7	NA	TRBV5-1
CAWSTGRDTEAFF	TGTGCCTGGAGCACGGGGAGGGACACTGAAGCTTTCTTT	NA	TRBJ1-1	NA	TRBV30
CASSGQLQGYGYTF	TGTGCCAGCAGTGGGCAGCTCCAAGGCTATGGCTACACCTTC	NA	TRBJ1-2	NA	TRBV2
CASSPPVSQETQYF	TGTGCCAGCAGCCCCCCCGTCAGCCAAGAGACCCAGTACTTC	NA	TRBJ2-5	NA	TRBV9
CASSPQGIEKLFF	TGTGCCAGCAGCCCTCAGGGAATTGAAAAACTGTTTTTT	NA	TRBJ1-4	NA	TRBV5-6
CASSLGRSSYNEQFF	TGTGCCAGCAGCTTAGGGCGGAGCTCCTACAATGAGCAGTTCTTC	once	TRBJ2-1	NA	TRBV11-3
CASSLSGVGFYGYTF	TGTGCCAGCAGCTTAAGCGGCGTAGGCTTCTATGGCTACACCTTC	NA	TRBJ1-2	NA	TRBV11-2
CASSRTGGDTQYF	TGTGCCAGCAGTCGAACAGGGGGAGATACGCAGTATTTT	NA	TRBJ2-3	TRBD1	TRBV11-3
CASSEDGATPLHF	TGTGCCAGCAGTGAAGACGGGGCTACACCCCTCCACTTT	NA	TRBJ1-6	NA	TRBV6-1
CASSFGGGQPQHF	TGTGCCAGCAGCTTCGGAGGGGGTCAGCCCCAGCATTTT	NA	TRBJ1-5	NA	TRBV7-2
CASSYSWTGANYGYTF	TGTGCCAGCAGTTACTCGTGGACAGGGGCCAACTATGGCTACACCTTC	NA	TRBJ1-2	TRBD1	TRBV6-5
CASSYGNWHNEQFF	TGTGCCAGCAGTTACGGTAACTGGCACAATGAGCAGTTCTTC	NA	TRBJ2-1	NA	TRBV6-5
CASSFNRELYNEQFF	TGTGCCAGCAGTTTCAACAGGGAGTTGTACAATGAGCAGTTCTTC	NA	TRBJ2-1	NA	TRBV27
CASSIAGTGISQPQHF	TGTGCCAGTAGTATTGCCGGGACAGGGATAAGTCAGCCCCAGCATTTT	NA	TRBJ1-5	TRBD1	TRBV19
CASSQAWGEQETQYF	TGCGCCAGCAGCCAGGCTTGGGGGGAGCAAGAGACCCAGTACTTC	once	TRBJ2-5	NA	TRBV4-3
CASRLGMGELFF	TGTGCCAGCAGATTGGGGATGGGGGAGCTGTTTTTT	NA	TRBJ2-2	NA	TRBV5-4